Listed here is a single T cell receptor (beta chain). Via MiXCR, TCRdb re-called the 5' RACE reads, giving one row per CDR3 protein. The profile shows tens of thousands of distinct CDR3 sequences, roughly 6.3% of them singletons. CD4+ or CD8+ T cells, around 960,000 per library, were used for sorted libraries. The data are from a study of neurological immune-mediated disorders. With V trimmed by 5 bases and J by 4 bases, 10 bases remained unmatched. This CDR3 is built from 15 residues. Germline V gives CDR1 LNHNV, CDR2 YYDKDF (reference sequence). The chain couples TRBV15 to TRBJ1-1, with 7 bases aligning to TRBD1. This receptor was taken from a middle-aged woman in good health. The material sequenced was CD4+ T cells from blood. CDR3 DNA: TGTGCCACCAGCGGAAAGACAGGGCTGGGCACTGAAGCTTTCTTT. Translation gives CATSGKTGLGTEAFF.